This T cell receptor (beta chain) is drawn from a study of blood T cell repertoires in COVID-19. Overall study context: The United States, Italy and Spain supplied acute and convalescent COVID-19 samples. The analysed material was cDNA or gDNA that came from T cells, B-cell-depleted T cells, or PBMCs.

In the authors' methods: Amplification of reference gene primers was used by the study to estimate nucleated cell counts. TCRdb keeps only in-frame clones here, not all; method: immunoSEQ multiplex PCR. The V and J calls and the clone size are those of that table, but D and trimming were determined from the DNA. The sample shows under 250,000 clones, 70% to 90% of them seen only once. Only a few counts were recorded for this clone. The sequenced sample consisted of peripheral blood. The clonotype comes from a man aged 40-49 years with acute or convalescent COVID-19.

As DNA, the CDR3 is TGTGCCAGCAGCTTTGGTCAGGAAGGCGGCTACACCTTC. Translation gives CASSFGQEGGYTF. The chain is built from TRBV7-8 and TRBJ1-2; D is ambiguous. Trimming cost V 3 bases and J 8 bases, with 13 bases left between them. Germline V gives CDR1 SGHVS, CDR2 FQNEAQ. This CDR3 comprises 13 residues.